The 13 T cell receptor beta chains in this list originate from one sample, sequenced in a study of blood T cell repertoires in COVID-19 (dated by TCRdb to the early 2020s). Library preparation employed the immunoSEQ multiplex PCR assay. TCRdb took this table from immuneACCESS and kept in-frame rearrangements with V and J called. Such tables lack part of the clones; where checked against another copy, unresolved V genes explain under half of the gap, and the rest is unexplained. This sample holds roughly 300,000 clones; about 92% were observed only once. Approximately 17% of the sample is taken by the ten largest. Sequenced input: PBMCs or T cells enriched from blood (not recorded which). The receptor source for this set is a woman aged 25 to 39 who had recovered from COVID-19.

This chain uses TRBV3-1 (or the pseudogene TRBV3-2) with TRBJ2-7, with D maybe TRBD1 (5 bases). Trimming pared 0 bases from V and 7 bases from J, leaving 7 bases between. Germline loops: CDR1 LGHDT, CDR2 YNNKEL (reference sequence). The CDR3 covers 12 residues. In DNA form, the CDR3 reads TGTGCCAGCAGCCAAGATAAGGGGGAGCAGTACTTC. It specifies CASSQDKGEQYF.

J is TRBJ1-2 and V is TRBV3-1 (or the pseudogene TRBV3-2), with a tentative D call TRBD1 (5 bases). The CDR3 sequence is 13 residues long. Between the trimmed V and J ends, which lost 3 bases and 3 bases, there was a span of 8 bases. Germline V CDR1 and CDR2: LGHDT, YNNKEL (reference sequence). DNA for the CDR3: TGTGCCAGCAGCCAGGGGGGTCACTATGGCTACACCTTC. Protein: CASSQGGHYGYTF.

The genes are TRBV19 and TRBJ2-7; a possible D gene is TRBD2 (6 bases). Trimming stripped 5 bases from V and 3 bases from J, with 11 bases between. Germline V gives CDR1 LNHDA, CDR2 SQIVND (reference sequence). The CDR3 totals 13 residues. The DNA of the CDR3 is TGTGCCAGTAGTGTCGGTAGCGGCTACGAGCAGTACTTC. Translating gives CASSVGSGYEQYF.

The chain recombines TRBV19 with TRBJ1-5, with TRBD1 matching 8 bases. Looked up from germline, CDR1 is LNHDA and CDR2 is SQIVND (reference sequence). The CDR3 runs to 14 residues. With V trimmed by 5 bases and J by 7 bases, 7 bases remained unmatched. CDR3 residues: CASSFGQGAQPQHF. The CDR3 DNA reads TGTGCCAGTAGTTTCGGACAGGGTGCCCAGCCCCAGCATTTT. The whole variable domain, remainder taken from reference TRBV19 and TRBJ1-5, is DGGITQSPKYLFRKEGQNVTLSCEQNLNHDAMYWYRQDPGQGLRLIYYSQIVNDFQKGDIAEGYSVSREKKESFPLTVTSAQKNPTAFYLCASSFGQGAQPQHFGDGTRLSIL.

The V and J genes are TRBV4-3 and TRBJ1-1; 12 nucleotides line up with TRBD1. The CDR3 is 18 amino acids. Germline V CDR1 and CDR2: LGHNA, YSLEER. J gave up 0 bases and V 0 bases, and 5 bases lay outside the gene matches. The CDR3 sequence: CASSQDRDRGQVNTEAFF. The CDR3 DNA is TGCGCCAGCAGCCAAGACCGGGACAGGGGGCAAGTGAACACTGAAGCTTTCTTT.

This rearrangement joins TRBV24-1 to TRBJ1-3, with TRBD1 matching over 12 bases. Germline V gene sequence: CDR1 KGHDR, CDR2 SFDVKD. With 3 bases clipped from V and 6 bases from J, the junction kept 5 bases outside the gene matches. The CDR3 is made up of 16 amino acids. The CDR3, as DNA: TGTGCCACCAGTGATGTTGGGACAGGGGGCGAAAACACCATATATTTT. Protein sequence: CATSDVGTGGENTIYF.

The chain uses TRBV30 and TRBJ1-6, with D unclear. In germline, CDR1 is GTSNPN, CDR2 SVGIG (reference sequence). With 7 bases removed from V and 5 bases from J, the gap between germline ends came to 9 bases. This CDR3 has 12 amino acids. CDR3 residues: CASHRDNSPLHF. The CDR3 coding sequence is TGTGCCTCACACCGTGATAATTCACCCCTCCACTTT.

This chain uses TRBV2 with TRBJ1-2, with 10 positions matching TRBD1. In germline, CDR1 is SNHLY, CDR2 FYNNEI. CDR3 length equals 15 residues. V lost 6 bases to trimming and J lost 7 bases; unmatched junction nucleotides: 11. The CDR3 is CASSWGGQGISGYTF. The CDR3 region has the DNA TGTGCCAGCAGCTGGGGGGGACAGGGGATATCTGGCTACACCTTC.

This chain links TRBV2 with TRBJ1-5; weak D call: TRBD1 (6 bases). The V gene's germline CDR1 is SNHLY and CDR2 FYNNEI. V was shortened by 6 bases and J by 4 bases, with 13 bases between the two germline ends. The CDR3 consists of 14 residues. Here the CDR3 reads CASSMTGRNQPQHF. CDR3 nucleotide sequence: TGTGCCAGCAGCATGACAGGACGAAATCAGCCCCAGCATTTT.

The CDR3 nucleotides are TGTGCCAGCAGCCGGACAGGGGTTGCGACCCAGTACTTC. It codes for CASSRTGVATQYF. The genes are TRBV11-2 and TRBJ2-5, with 9 bases matching TRBD1. The CDR3 consists of 13 residues. CDR1 and CDR2 (germline): SGHAT, FQNNGV. V shed 5 bases and J 7 bases; nucleotides not matched to a gene: 5.

This chain links TRBV11-2 with TRBJ1-2; TRBD1 is a possible D gene (5 bases). The CDR3 is 13 residues long. CDR1 and CDR2 (germline): SGHAT, FQNNGV. With 5 bases removed from V and 13 bases from J, the gap between germline ends came to 20 bases. CDR3 bases: TGTGCCAGCAGCGATACCGGTGGGCTCGGGGGCACCTTC. This sequence encodes CASSDTGGLGGTF.

This chain links TRBV2 with TRBJ1-5, with a weak D call TRBD1 (5 bases). V was clipped by 3 bases and J by 4 bases, with 10 bases between them. CDR3 length equals 14 residues. The V gene's germline CDR1 is SNHLY and CDR2 FYNNEI. The CDR3: CASSELYRNQPQHF. CDR3 nucleotides: TGTGCCAGCAGTGAGCTTTACAGGAATCAGCCCCAGCATTTT. Using reference TRBV2 and TRBJ1-5 for the parts outside the CDR3, the full variable domain is EPEVTQTPSHQVTQMGQEVILRCVPISNHLYFYWYRQILGQKVEFLVSFYNNEISEKSEIFDDQFSVERPDGSNFTLKIRSTKLEDSAMYFCASSELYRNQPQHFGDGTRLSIL.

The chain combines TRBV11-1 with TRBJ2-5; 9 bases fit TRBD1. Trimming at V came to 8 bases and at J to 3 bases, leaving 4 bases not matched to a gene. Germline CDR1 SGHAT, CDR2 FQDESV (reference sequence). The CDR3 totals 13 residues. CDR3 loop: CASSRDREETQYF. DNA for the CDR3: TGTGCCAGCTCTAGGGACAGGGAAGAGACCCAGTACTTC.